This T cell receptor beta chain was recorded in a study of cytomegalovirus exposure and HLA in healthy donors. Primers for the PCR totalled 60 Vbeta and 13 Jbeta. Sequencing used immunoSEQ multiplex PCR; TCRdb keeps in-frame clones, though not all of them. The sample holds some 200,000 clones, almost 80% seen once. This clone was recorded a few times. Its antigen is not known. Study results and limitations: On later analysis, the bulk of CMV-associated TCR beta chains appeared to be HLA-restricted. Immune exposure information available was restricted to CMV serostatus.

Donors consisted of healthy bone marrow donors. The CDR3 totals 13 residues. With 0 bases removed from V and 4 bases from J, the gap between germline ends came to 7 bases. Germline values: CDR1 SGHRS, CDR2 YFSETQ. This sequence was found in a man between 18 and 35 years old in good health and CMV-seronegative. This chain joins TRBV5-1 and TRBJ1-1; D is perhaps TRBD1 (5 bases). The sequenced sample consisted of PBMCs. The chain's CDR3 is CASSLAGFTEAFF. CDR3 coding DNA: TGCGCCAGCAGCTTGGCAGGGTTCACTGAAGCTTTCTTT.